The source of this TCR beta chain is a study of blood T cell repertoires in COVID-19. On the study more broadly: Samples representing acute and convalescent COVID-19 were sourced from the United States, Italy and Spain. T cells, B-cell-depleted T cells, or PBMCs supplied cDNA or gDNA.

Trimming at V came to 5 bases and at J to 1 base, leaving 7 bases not matched to a gene. The CDR3 runs to 15 residues. Germline V gene sequence: CDR1 MRHNA, CDR2 SNTAGT. As handled by the study authors: Using reference gene primer amplification, nucleated cell counts were estimated. Libraries were prepared by immunoSEQ multiplex PCR; TCRdb keeps only in-frame clonotypes and omits some of them. The DNA gave D and trimming, while V, J and clone size come from that table. The sample includes about 26,000 clones, approximately 96% of them seen just once. The source material was peripheral blood. J is TRBJ1-1 and V is TRBV6-4; 7 bases line up with TRBD1. The TCR comes from a human donor with active COVID-19. The donor label of this sample is uncertain. As DNA, the CDR3 is TGTGCCAGCAGTACTACAGGGGCTGGGAACACTGAAGCTTTCTTT. This translates into CASSTTGAGNTEAFF.